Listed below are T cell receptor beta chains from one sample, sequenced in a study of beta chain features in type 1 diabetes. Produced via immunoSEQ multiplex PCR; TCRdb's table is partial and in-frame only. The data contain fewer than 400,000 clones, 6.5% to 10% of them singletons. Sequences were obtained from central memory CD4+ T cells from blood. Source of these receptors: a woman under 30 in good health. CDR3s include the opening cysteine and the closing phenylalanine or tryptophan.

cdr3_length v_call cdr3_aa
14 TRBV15 CATSTGAARNEQFF
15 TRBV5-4 CASSGLAGGKDTQYF
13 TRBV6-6 CASSYEQKRQAFF
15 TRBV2 CASNRLAGGLSEQFF
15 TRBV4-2 CASSQILADTYEQYF
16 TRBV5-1 CASSLGSGSAADTQYF
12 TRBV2 CASSYAPETQYF
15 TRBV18 CASSPGLAGLGELFF
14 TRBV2 CASSKMGGEYGYTF
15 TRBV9 CASSDTTGAHYGYTF
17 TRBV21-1 CASSKQGISGILGEQYF
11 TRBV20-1 CSVQGPYEQYF
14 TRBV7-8 CASSLDEGSETQYF
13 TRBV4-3 CASSPGGTDTQYF
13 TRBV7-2 CASSQYLDNEQFF
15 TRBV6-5 CASSPGGSGTRGQYF
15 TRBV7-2 CASSQAGTGGYEQYF
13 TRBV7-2 CASSFGRANEQYF
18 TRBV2 CASSEVWSLPGYNSPLHF
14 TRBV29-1 CSVDVGKSGETQYF
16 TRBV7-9 CASSTSGRTWTGELFF
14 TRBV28 CASSSGQPRTEAFF
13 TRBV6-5 CASSYTTVTEAFF
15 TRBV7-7 CASGTGAFPGETQYF
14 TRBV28 CASLPPGRITGYTF
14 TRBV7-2 CASSLEGTAYEQYF
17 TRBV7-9 CASSPTRRGASTDTQYF
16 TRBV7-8 CASSTLAGGNTDTQYF
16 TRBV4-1 CASSHPSSGSYNEQFF
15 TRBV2 CASSREHTVNSPLHF
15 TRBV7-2 CASSSNRGPNEKLFF
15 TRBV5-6 CASSYGQWNNYGYTF
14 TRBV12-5 CASGFGLAGETQYF
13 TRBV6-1 CASSRLAWETQYF
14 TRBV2 CASSDPTSGDTQYF
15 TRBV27 CASSTGREARYIQYF
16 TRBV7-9 CASNRGTGLAKNIQYF
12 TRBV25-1 CASSDPAGELFF
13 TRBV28 CASSLIGKETQYF
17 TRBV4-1 CASSQESTGTLSKAQYF
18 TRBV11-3 CASSLRSSGGSGANVLTF
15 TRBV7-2 CASSPSHPRNNEQFF
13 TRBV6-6 CASIHGGNNEQFF
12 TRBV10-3 CAIRGGPETQYF
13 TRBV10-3 CARGTGSYNEQFF
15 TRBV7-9 CASSLQVAGVDEQFF
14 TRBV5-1 CASSRADPQDTQYF
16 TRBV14 CASSQVTGTRGETQYF
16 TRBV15 CATSSLYRGNTGELFF
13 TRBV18 CASSPGSNQPQHF
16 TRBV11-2 CASSSDLTTFQETQYF
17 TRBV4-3 CASSQDHTADYTGELFF
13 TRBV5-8 CASSRDTQETQYF
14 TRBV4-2 CASSPGTGSPEQYF
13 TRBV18 CASSPPAGYEQYF